This TCR beta chain stems from a study of blood T cell repertoires in COVID-19 (TCRdb year 2020). Turning to the overall study: Samples from collaborators originated in the United States, Italy and Spain and spanned both the acute and convalescent phases of COVID-19. Nearly every sample came with metadata listing a de-identified subject ID, COVID-19 status, age in years and sex. Samples came from the ongoing ImmuneRACE study (first 160 participants) plus 1,254 subjects from 6 global collaborators. The prospective study material was composed of cDNA or gDNA derived from T cells, B-cell-depleted T cells, or PBMCs. Subjects who had been exposed to COVID-19, were actively infected with it, or had recovered from it provided the deeply sampled blood TCRbeta repertoires that made up the dataset. Where available, HLA class I and class II types were obtained from metadata supplied by the sample provider rather than from assay-based typing. The repertoires were released in a freely available public database intended as a resource for research on the immune response to SARS-CoV-2. Here is what the overall study found, with its caveats: Clinical and demographic metadata were provided uncurated, with the amount varying by source and participant.

For this clone: This clone's antigen is unknown. No base-level quality is on record; no much larger clone is a single base apart.

Here V drops 4 bases and J drops 2 bases, and the junction holds 10 bases not matched to any gene. There are 18 amino acids in the CDR3, from cysteine to phenylalanine inclusive. The CDR3 DNA has 54 bases and is translated from base 1. The germline V gene specifies SGDLS as CDR1 and YYNGEE as CDR2. The immunoSEQ Assay, a bias-controlled multiplex PCR, was used to amplify TCRbeta CDR3 regions from genomic DNA. Turning to the authors' computational methods: Nucleated cell counts per sample were estimated from amplification of reference gene primers within the assay. To quantify the absolute abundance of each unique TCRbeta CDR3 rearrangement, sequence reads were collapsed and filtered. For each sample, productive Simpson clonality was calculated as the square root of Simpson's diversity index across productive rearrangements. In TCRdb, the immuneACCESS table is reduced to in-frame sequences with V and J assigned. These tables do not hold every clone; where another copy was compared, an unresolved V gene accounts for under half, and the others remain unexplained. V, J and clone size are taken as reported in that table, and D and trimming were inferred from the DNA itself. A total of more than 300,000 clones appear in this sample, approximately 89% of them only once. 10% of the sample is taken by the ten largest.

One collaborating source in Seattle enrolled patients during active infection and followed them longitudinally through the course of disease. Each collaborating institution followed its own protocols to collect whole blood in K2EDTA tubes. For TCRbeta analysis, collaborator samples were shipped as frozen whole blood, as isolated PBMCs, or as DNA extracted from either sample type. The source material was peripheral blood. This receptor chain uses TRBV9 and TRBJ2-2; the junction holds 11 bases that match TRBD2. This receptor was taken from a woman aged 30 to 39 with COVID-19, enrolled during active disease. The CDR3 region: CASSLQTGTSGNTGELFF. The bases read TGTGCCAGCAGCCTTCAAACCGGGACTAGCGGTAACACCGGGGAGCTGTTTTTT.